These 28 T cell receptor beta chains were all obtained from the same sample, sequenced in a study of blood T cell repertoires in COVID-19. The repertoire was sequenced with immunoSEQ multiplex PCR; TCRdb's copy has only in-frame clones and lacks some. The data show around 100,000 clones, roughly 79% seen once. The sequencing sample was made of peripheral blood. These receptors were obtained from a man in his sixties or seventies with active or convalescent COVID-19.

The V gene is TRBV11-2, the J gene TRBJ2-2; 8 nucleotides agree with TRBD1. V shed 6 bases and J 5 bases; nucleotides not matched to a gene: 5. The CDR3 is made up of 14 amino acids. Germline assignment: CDR1 SGHAT and CDR2 FQNNGV. The CDR3 loop reads CASSQTGATGELFF. Written as DNA, the CDR3 is TGTGCCAGCAGTCAGACAGGGGCAACCGGGGAGCTGTTTTTT. Combining the CDR3 with reference TRBV11-2 and TRBJ2-2 gives the whole variable domain EAGVAQSPRYKIIEKRQSVAFWCNPISGHATLYWYQQILGQGPKLLIQFQNNGVVDDSQLPKDRFSAERLKGVDSTLKIQPAKLEDSAVYLCASSQTGATGELFFGEGSRLTVL.

V and J are TRBV30 and TRBJ1-4; D is undetermined. Germline V CDR1 and CDR2: GTSNPN, SVGIG (reference sequence). The CDR3 has 13 residues. V was pared by 3 bases and J by 10 bases, with 15 bases between. CDR3 DNA: TGTGCCTGGAGCCCCGGGAGCCAAGGAAAACTGTTTTTT. Translation: CAWSPGSQGKLFF. The complete variable domain, with remaining parts taken from reference TRBV30 and TRBJ1-4, reads SQTIHQWPATLVQPVGSPLSLECTVEGTSNPNLYWYRQAAGRGLQLLFYSVGIGQISSEVPQNLSASRPQDRQFILSSKKLLLSDSGFYLCAWSPGSQGKLFFGSGTQLSVL.

The J gene is TRBJ2-1, the V gene TRBV4-3; 10 bases agree with TRBD1. The CDR3 is 15 amino acids. Germline V gives CDR1 LGHNA, CDR2 YSLEER. Trimming cost V 4 bases and J 5 bases; bases outside gene matches: 5. CDR3 in DNA: TGCGCCAGCAGCCGAGCGGACAGGGGGAACAATGAGCAGTTCTTC. This codes for CASSRADRGNNEQFF.

The V and J genes are TRBV3-1 (or the pseudogene TRBV3-2) and TRBJ2-5; D gene ambiguous. This CDR3 contains 12 residues. V was trimmed by 0 bases and J by 7 bases, leaving 6 bases between them. Germline lookup yields CDR1 LGHDT and CDR2 YNNKEL (reference sequence). DNA for the CDR3: TGTGCCAGCAGCCAAGATATCGGGACCCAGTACTTC. Its protein product is CASSQDIGTQYF.

V and J are TRBV19 and TRBJ1-1; TRBD1 matches 11 bases. This CDR3 is built from 13 residues. After removal of 6 bases from V and 5 bases from J, the junction contained 2 bases not matched to a gene. The V gene's germline CDR1 is LNHDA and CDR2 SQIVND (reference sequence). The chain's CDR3 is CASRDRGQTEAFF. The CDR3 coding sequence is TGTGCCAGTAGGGACAGGGGGCAAACTGAAGCTTTCTTT.

This rearrangement joins TRBV11-2 to TRBJ1-1; the D gene is possibly TRBD1 (6 bases). Germline CDR1 reads SGHAT; CDR2 reads FQNNGV. The CDR3 is made up of 14 amino acids. The V gene lost 5 bases and the J gene lost 1 base, with 11 bases spanning the gap. Written as DNA, the CDR3 is TGTGCCAGCAGCCCCGGACAGACGAACACTGAAGCTTTCTTT. Amino acid sequence: CASSPGQTNTEAFF.

The chain joins TRBV5-1 to TRBJ2-3, with D tentatively TRBD2 (5 bases). The CDR3 runs 14 residues. Trimming took off 4 bases at V and 0 bases at J, with 9 bases between the two ends. Germline V CDR1 and CDR2: SGHRS, YFSETQ. CDR3 amino acids: CASSGGASTDTQYF. CDR3 bases: TGCGCCAGCAGCGGAGGAGCTAGCACAGATACGCAGTATTTT.

The chain joins TRBV4-1 to TRBJ1-5, with 7 bases aligning to TRBD1. The trim removed 0 bases at V and 5 bases at J, leaving 1 base unmatched. Germline lookup yields CDR1 MGHRA and CDR2 YSYEKL. CDR3 length equals 14 residues. This CDR3 is CASSQDGTDQPQHF. The CDR3 DNA follows: TGCGCCAGCAGCCAAGATGGGACAGATCAGCCCCAGCATTTT.

This clone was recorded at least ten times. V usage is TRBV6-1 and J usage is TRBJ2-3; the D gene is possibly TRBD2 (5 bases). Germline CDR1 is MNHNS and CDR2 is SASEGT. The ends were cut back, 1 base at V and 0 bases at J, with 11 bases in the middle. This CDR3 has 16 residues. CDR3 sequence: CASSEGSGTSTDTQYF. CDR3 nucleotide sequence: TGTGCCAGCAGTGAAGGGAGCGGCACAAGCACAGATACGCAGTATTTT.

V and J are TRBV28 and TRBJ2-3, with D possibly being TRBD2 (6 bases). V was pared by 8 bases and J by 2 bases, with 20 bases between. Germline CDR1 is MDHEN and CDR2 is SYDVKM. The CDR3 spans 16 residues. The CDR3, as DNA: TGTGCCAGCCAACAAGGGCTAGCGAGAGCCACAGATACGCAGTATTTT. Protein sequence: CASQQGLARATDTQYF.

The rearrangement links TRBV7-2 to TRBJ1-1, with D tentatively TRBD1 (6 bases). The CDR3 is made up of 15 amino acids. Trimming stripped 1 base from V and 5 bases from J, with 14 bases between. CDR1 SGHTA and CDR2 FQGNSA come from the germline V gene. The CDR3 DNA sequence: TGTGCCAGCAGCTTAGAGAGGGGGTGGGGAACTGAAGCTTTCTTT. This encodes CASSLERGWGTEAFF.

V usage is TRBV3-1 (or the pseudogene TRBV3-2) and J usage is TRBJ1-2, with TRBD1 matching over 8 bases. Germline V gives CDR1 LGHDT, CDR2 YNNKEL (reference sequence). J lost 6 bases, V lost 4 bases, and 7 bases had no gene match. The CDR3 length is 14 residues. The CDR3 protein is CASSRTPGQDGYTF. In nucleotides, the CDR3 is TGTGCCAGCAGCCGCACCCCGGGACAGGATGGCTACACCTTC.

V gene TRBV19 combines with J gene TRBJ2-1, with TRBD2 matching over 11 bases. The length of the CDR3 is 15 residues. V was pared by 6 bases and J by 9 bases, with 10 bases of the junction left unmatched. In germline, CDR1 is LNHDA, CDR2 SQIVND (reference sequence). In DNA, the CDR3 is TGTGCCAGTAGCTACCCTAGCGGGAGGAGTAGTGAGCAGTTCTTC. It encodes CASSYPSGRSSEQFF.

This clone was picked up one time. This sequence joins TRBV12-3 or TRBV12-4 and TRBJ2-7; 10 bases line up with TRBD1. This CDR3 is 13 amino acids long. J was trimmed by 4 bases and V by 6 bases; bases with no gene match: 3. The CDR3 DNA reads TGTGCCAGCAGGGACAGGGGGGGTTACGAGCAGTACTTC. Its protein is CASRDRGGYEQYF.

This chain links TRBV7-8 with TRBJ2-1; 7 nucleotides line up with TRBD1. Trimming took 3 bases from V and 10 from J; bases not matched to a gene: 12. In germline, CDR1 is SGHVS, CDR2 FQNEAQ. This CDR3 region has 15 residues. The CDR3 DNA is TGTGCCAGCAGCTTGGTACAGGGGCCCCAGAGGGAGCAGTTCTTC. Its translation: CASSLVQGPQREQFF. Drawing the rest from reference TRBV7-8 and TRBJ2-1, the complete variable domain is GAGVSQSPRYKVAKRGQDVALRCDPISGHVSLFWYQQALGQGPEFLTYFQNEAQLDKSGLPSDRFFAERPEGSVSTLKIQRTQQEDSAVYLCASSLVQGPQREQFFGPGTRLTVL.

The chain employs TRBV15 and TRBJ2-7, with 12 bases matching TRBD2. CDR1 and CDR2 from the germline V gene are LNHNV and YYDKDF (reference sequence). This CDR3 is built from 15 residues. The V gene end was trimmed by 3 bases and the J gene end by 4 bases; junction bases not matched to a gene: 4. The CDR3 here is CATSRGLAGGYEQYF. CDR3 sequence (DNA): TGTGCCACCAGCAGGGGGCTAGCGGGGGGGTACGAGCAGTACTTC.

V is TRBV27 and J is TRBJ2-1, with D possibly being TRBD2 (5 bases). The CDR3 spans 14 residues. V was shortened by 2 bases and J by 0 bases, with 5 bases between the two germline ends. The germline gives CDR1 MNHEY, CDR2 SMNVEV (reference sequence). This chain's CDR3 is CASSLEGSYNEQFF. The DNA of the CDR3 is TGTGCCAGCAGTTTAGAGGGCTCCTACAATGAGCAGTTCTTC.

The chain combines TRBV11-3 with TRBJ2-7, with 7 bases lining up with TRBD2. Germline-derived CDR1 and CDR2 are SGHNT and YENEEA. V lost 0 bases to trimming and J lost 1 base; unmatched junction nucleotides: 3. The CDR3 contains 15 residues. CDR3 in amino acids: CASSLDSGPSYEQYF. The CDR3 nucleotides are TGTGCCAGCAGCTTAGATAGCGGGCCGTCCTACGAGCAGTACTTC. The full variable domain, with the rest looked up from reference TRBV11-3 and TRBJ2-7, is EAGVVQSPRYKIIEKKQPVAFWCNPISGHNTLYWYLQNLGQGPELLIRYENEEAVDDSQLPKDRFSAERLKGVDSTLKIQPAELGDSAVYLCASSLDSGPSYEQYFGPGTRLTVT.

The chain carries TRBV5-5 and TRBJ2-3; unclear D gene. This CDR3 contains 15 residues. Germline CDR1 reads SGHKS; CDR2 reads YYEKEE (reference sequence). V lost 3 bases and J 3 bases, leaving 14 bases between the germline ends. CDR3 amino acids: CASSSIVQVTDTQYF. The CDR3 DNA reads TGTGCCAGCAGCTCGATAGTTCAAGTAACAGATACGCAGTATTTT.

The V gene is TRBV28, the J gene TRBJ2-7, with D tentatively TRBD1 (5 bases). This CDR3 has 14 residues. Per germline, CDR1 MDHEN and CDR2 SYDVKM. V lost 7 bases, J lost 6 bases, and 19 bases lay in between. CDR3 DNA: TGTGCCAGCAATGCTCAGGGCCCCAGGGTCGAGCAGTACTTC. Translation gives CASNAQGPRVEQYF.

The chain recombines TRBV5-5 with TRBJ2-5; 11 nucleotides align to TRBD2. CDR1 SGHKS and CDR2 YYEKEE come from the germline V gene (reference sequence). The CDR3 sequence is 14 residues long. V was pared by 4 bases and J by 7 bases, with 6 bases of the junction left unmatched. The CDR3 spells CASSVTSGAATQYF. CDR3 DNA: TGTGCCAGCAGCGTGACTAGCGGGGCCGCGACCCAGTACTTC.

The CDR3 region has the DNA TGTGCCAGCAGCCAAGATCGGTCCGGAAACACCATATATTTT. This sequence encodes CASSQDRSGNTIYF. The chain is built from TRBV4-2 and TRBJ1-3; the D is unclear. This CDR3 is built from 14 residues. Germline-derived CDR1 and CDR2 are LGHNA and YNFKEQ. The germline V and J ends were trimmed by 0 bases and 4 bases, with 7 bases remaining between them.

This chain links TRBV7-6 with TRBJ2-3; TRBD2 agrees at 7 bases. CDR1 and CDR2 (germline): SGHVS, FNYEAQ. The CDR3 runs to 16 residues. After removal of 5 bases from V and 0 bases from J, the junction contained 8 bases not matched to a gene. CDR3 sequence: CASSPRRRGSTDTQYF. CDR3 coding DNA: TGTGCCAGCAGCCCCCGGAGGCGGGGGAGCACAGATACGCAGTATTTT. Complete variable domain (other parts from reference TRBV7-6 and TRBJ2-3): GAGVSQSPRYKVTKRGQDVALRCDPISGHVSLYWYRQALGQGPEFLTYFNYEAQQDKSGLPNDRFSAERPEGSISTLTIQRTEQRDSAMYRCASSPRRRGSTDTQYFGPGTRLTVL.

This clone was observed once. The rearrangement joins TRBV5-1 to TRBJ2-7; 9 nucleotides agree with TRBD2. CDR3 length: 14 residues. The V gene end was trimmed by 2 bases and the J gene end by 4 bases; junction bases not matched to a gene: 4. Germline CDR1 and CDR2: SGHRS and YFSETQ. The CDR3 reads CASSLTSGGYEQYF. The CDR3 DNA reads as TGCGCCAGCAGCTTAACCAGCGGGGGGTACGAGCAGTACTTC.

The rearrangement links TRBV3-1 (or the pseudogene TRBV3-2) to TRBJ2-2; a weak D match, TRBD1 (5 bases). Trimming took off 5 bases at V and 9 bases at J, with 13 bases between the two ends. This CDR3 comprises 13 residues. In germline, CDR1 is LGHDT, CDR2 YNNKEL (reference sequence). The CDR3 DNA reads as TGTGCCAGCAGCTACACAGGTGTTCGGGAGCTGTTTTTT. Encoded protein: CASSYTGVRELFF.

The rearrangement joins TRBV24-1 to TRBJ2-5, with 7 bases aligning to TRBD1. Germline V gene sequence: CDR1 KGHDR, CDR2 SFDVKD. V gave up 1 base and J gave up 4 bases; unmatched junction bases: 2. The CDR3 sequence is 14 residues long. CDR3 amino acids: CATSDFSGGETQYF. DNA of the CDR3: TGTGCCACCAGTGATTTTTCAGGGGGAGAGACCCAGTACTTC.

The chain has TRBV30 and TRBJ1-1, with D perhaps matching TRBD1 (6 bases). The CDR3 loop spans 14 amino acids. V was cut by 3 bases and J by 0 bases, with 11 bases left in between. Germline V gives CDR1 GTSNPN, CDR2 SVGIG (reference sequence). CDR3 sequence (DNA): TGTGCCTGGAGGGCCAGGGGAATGAACACTGAAGCTTTCTTT. This translates into CAWRARGMNTEAFF. The full variable domain, in which reference TRBV30 and TRBJ1-1 provide the parts outside the CDR3, is SQTIHQWPATLVQPVGSPLSLECTVEGTSNPNLYWYRQAAGRGLQLLFYSVGIGQISSEVPQNLSASRPQDRQFILSSKKLLLSDSGFYLCAWRARGMNTEAFFGQGTRLTVV.

The V and J genes are TRBV29-1 and TRBJ2-1, with a weak D call TRBD2 (5 bases). CDR1 and CDR2 from the germline V gene are SQVTM and ANQGSEA. The CDR3 length is 12 residues. V lost 3 bases, J lost 6 bases, and 9 bases lay in between. The CDR3 nucleotides read TGCAGCGTTGAGGCTAGCTTCAATGAGCAGTTCTTC. This sequence encodes CSVEASFNEQFF.